These 23 T cell receptor beta chains were all obtained from the same sample, sequenced in a study of shared clonotypes between healthy human individuals. Profiling relied on immunoSEQ multiplex PCR, and the TCRdb table lists in-frame clones only, not all of them. The sample has a few million clones; 85% to 95% are singletons. The source material was naive CD4+ T cells from PBMCs. Stated subset: CD45RA+ positively selected. Receptors originate from a man aged 18 to 35 in good health. Some clones in this sample may be carry-over from other donors' samples.

The rearrangement links TRBV11-2 to TRBJ1-4, with D possibly matching TRBD1 (6 bases). Trimming shortened V by 5 bases and J by 7 bases, and 17 bases separated the two germline ends. This CDR3 region has 15 residues. Germline assignment: CDR1 SGHAT and CDR2 FQNNGV. CDR3 region: CASSTRQATGEKLFF. The CDR3 DNA reads TGTGCCAGCAGCACAAGACAGGCCACCGGTGAAAAACTGTTTTTT.

This chain links TRBV18 with TRBJ2-3; no definite D call. The CDR3 consists of 14 residues. V lost 3 bases and J 6 bases, leaving 13 bases between the germline ends. From germline, CDR1 is KGHSH and CDR2 LQKENI. CDR3: CASSPLLSGDTQYF. As DNA, the CDR3 is TGTGCCAGCTCACCCTTGTTGAGTGGGGATACGCAGTATTTT.

V and J are TRBV5-1 and TRBJ1-5; perhaps TRBD1 as D (6 bases). Germline CDR1 SGHRS, CDR2 YFSETQ. There are 13 residues in the CDR3. Deletions cut 4 bases from V and 7 bases from J, with 12 bases between. CDR3 loop: CASSPGGGQPQHF. DNA of the CDR3: TGCGCCAGCAGCCCGGGGGGGGGCCAGCCCCAGCATTTT.

The chain has TRBV5-4 and TRBJ1-5; 10 nucleotides align to TRBD1. Trimming removed 2 bases from V and 0 bases from J; junction bases left unmatched: 11. CDR1 and CDR2 (germline): SGHNT, YYREEE (reference sequence). CDR3 size: 19 residues. The CDR3 nucleotides read TGTGCCAGCAGCTTTCTGGGACAGGGGATCCACCTTAGCAATCAGCCCCAGCATTTT. It codes for CASSFLGQGIHLSNQPQHF.

The DNA for the CDR3 is TGTGCCAGTAGTGGAAGACAGGGTCGAGGAGTTCAGCCCCAGCATTTT. It specifies CASSGRQGRGVQPQHF. This chain links TRBV19 with TRBJ1-5; 7 bases are a match to TRBD1. The CDR3 runs to 16 residues. The V gene's germline CDR1 is LNHDA and CDR2 SQIVND (reference sequence). Unmatched junction bases numbered 13, after V lost 5 bases and J lost 6 bases.

The chain employs TRBV6-1 and TRBJ1-1, with D perhaps matching TRBD1 (5 bases). V gave up 8 bases and J gave up 2 bases, with 15 bases separating them. This CDR3 has 14 amino acids. Germline assignment: CDR1 MNHNS and CDR2 SASEGT. CDR3 in DNA: TGTGCCAGCCGGGAAGGGGCCCTCAACACTGAAGCTTTCTTT. Translating it yields CASREGALNTEAFF.

A single count supports this clone. The CDR3 nucleotides are TGTGCCAGCAGCTTTGGAGGGGGCGAGGTTGAAGCTTTCTTT. Protein: CASSFGGGEVEAFF. The rearrangement links TRBV7-2 to TRBJ1-1; TRBD1 matches at 7 bases. Germline loops: CDR1 SGHTA, CDR2 FQGNSA. V gave up 3 bases and J gave up 7 bases; unmatched junction bases: 8. CDR3 size: 14 residues.

The chain joins TRBV11-3 to TRBJ2-7; 10 bases map to TRBD1. CDR3 length: 14 amino acids. Germline V gene data show CDR1 as SGHNT and CDR2 as YENEEA. V trimming: 5 bases; J trimming: 5 bases; junction bases outside the gene matches: 6. The CDR3 loop is CASSARTGGHEQYF. In DNA, the CDR3 is TGTGCCAGCAGCGCCCGGACAGGGGGGCACGAGCAGTACTTC.

The chain has TRBV10-3 and TRBJ2-5; 10 bases fit TRBD1. The CDR3 has 16 amino acids. Unmatched junction bases numbered 12, after V lost 4 bases and J lost 7 bases. Per germline, CDR1 ENHRY and CDR2 SYGVKD. The CDR3 is CAISGQGQGLEGTQYF. In DNA, the CDR3 is TGTGCCATCAGTGGCCAGGGACAGGGGCTGGAGGGGACCCAGTACTTC.

This chain joins TRBV5-4 and TRBJ2-7; 10 bases match TRBD2. The CDR3 consists of 15 residues. V gave up 0 bases and J gave up 3 bases; unmatched junction bases: 3. Germline assignment: CDR1 SGHNT and CDR2 YYREEE (reference sequence). In DNA, the CDR3 is TGTGCCAGCAGCTTGGAGCGGACTAGCGGCTACGAGCAGTACTTC. Its protein is CASSLERTSGYEQYF.

J is TRBJ1-1 and V is TRBV5-1; 7 nucleotides align to TRBD1. V lost 7 bases to trimming and J lost 0 bases; unmatched junction nucleotides: 12. Looked up from germline, CDR1 is SGHRS and CDR2 is YFSETQ. The CDR3 is 16 amino acids. DNA of the CDR3: TGCGCCAGCGGCGGACAGGACTACGGAGTGAACACTGAAGCTTTCTTT. This encodes CASGGQDYGVNTEAFF.

V gene TRBV4-2 combines with J gene TRBJ1-2; tentative D call: TRBD1 (6 bases). V was shortened by 0 bases and J by 7 bases, with 15 bases between the two germline ends. The CDR3 totals 15 residues. CDR1 LGHNA and CDR2 YNFKEQ come from the germline V gene. CDR3 protein: CASSQDPRGDGGYTF. CDR3 bases: TGTGCCAGCAGCCAAGATCCCAGGGGAGATGGTGGCTACACCTTC.

This sequence joins TRBV18 and TRBJ2-1, with D possibly being TRBD1 (6 bases). The CDR3 is 15 residues long. Trimming removed 3 bases at V and 4 bases at J, with 13 bases between. CDR1 is KGHSH and CDR2 is LQKENI in the germline V gene. The CDR3 DNA reads as TGTGCCAGCTCACCCGGCCGGACAGCATACAATGAGCAGTTCTTC. Residues: CASSPGRTAYNEQFF.

This chain uses TRBV7-2 with TRBJ1-1, with D possibly being TRBD1 (6 bases). Germline-derived CDR1 and CDR2 are SGHTA and FQGNSA. With 5 bases removed from V and 0 bases from J, the gap between germline ends came to 16 bases. The CDR3 is made up of 16 amino acids. CDR3 DNA: TGTGCCAGCAGCCCCCTCGGGGGCGAGCTGAACACTGAAGCTTTCTTT. Encoded protein: CASSPLGGELNTEAFF.

V and J are TRBV29-1 and TRBJ2-1; D is ambiguous. This CDR3 has 11 amino acids. CDR1 is SQVTM, CDR2 ANQGSEA, per germline. The V and J ends lost 3 bases and 5 bases respectively, with 5 bases between them. This chain's CDR3 is CSVESHNEQFF. The CDR3 nucleotides are TGCAGCGTTGAGTCCCACAATGAGCAGTTCTTC.

This chain links TRBV5-4 with TRBJ2-2; D is undetermined. The CDR3 extends over 17 amino acids. The germline V gene has CDR1 SGHNT and CDR2 YYREEE (reference sequence). Deletions cut 3 bases from V and 6 bases from J, with 21 bases between. The CDR3 region is CASSSPRRETGSGELFF. The DNA for the CDR3 is TGTGCCAGCAGCTCTCCTCGAAGGGAAACGGGTTCCGGGGAGCTGTTTTTT.

Concerning this clone itself: The sample has other DNA sequences that encode this CDR3 too. This chain links TRBV18 with TRBJ2-2, with D possibly being TRBD1 (6 bases). The germline CDR1 and CDR2 sequences are KGHSH and LQKENI. V lost 3 bases, J lost 2 bases, and 7 bases lay in between. The CDR3 runs 14 residues. CDR3 sequence reads: CASSPTGNTGELFF. In DNA form, the CDR3 reads TGTGCCAGCTCACCGACAGGTAACACCGGGGAGCTGTTTTTT.

Note on this clone: In the same sample, other DNA sequences code for this CDR3. The chain couples TRBV7-9 to TRBJ2-3; TRBD2 matches at 10 bases. The CDR3 is 16 amino acids. V trimming: 5 bases; J trimming: 2 bases; junction bases outside the gene matches: 7. CDR1 is SEHNR and CDR2 is FQNEAQ in the germline V gene (reference sequence). The CDR3 sequence: CASSLGLADYTDTQYF. The CDR3 DNA reads TGTGCCAGCAGCCTCGGACTAGCGGATTACACAGATACGCAGTATTTT. Looking up the rest from reference TRBV7-9 and TRBJ2-3 gives the full variable domain: DTGVSQNPRHKITKRGQNVTFRCDPISEHNRLYWYRQTLGQGPEFLTYFQNEAQLEKSRLLSDRFSAERPKGSFSTLEIQRTEQGDSAMYLCASSLGLADYTDTQYFGPGTRLTVL.

The CDR3 sequence is CASSPRDNEQFF. The CDR3 region has the DNA TGTGCCAGCAGCCCCCGCGACAATGAGCAGTTCTTC. V usage is TRBV7-6 and J usage is TRBJ2-1; D is undetermined. The length of the CDR3 is 12 residues. Trimming took off 5 bases at V and 5 bases at J, with 7 bases between the two ends. Looked up from germline, CDR1 is SGHVS and CDR2 is FNYEAQ.

The table lists this clone with a count of one. The CDR3 bases are TGTGCCAGCAGTGCCCAGGGAGGAGACAATCAGCCCCAGCATTTT. This encodes CASSAQGGDNQPQHF. The chain carries TRBV2 and TRBJ1-5, with a possible D match to TRBD1 (5 bases). This CDR3 is 15 amino acids long. Germline V CDR1 and CDR2: SNHLY, FYNNEI. Trimming removed 4 bases from V and 3 bases from J, with 13 bases in between.

The chain employs TRBV5-1 and TRBJ2-3, with 8 bases identical to TRBD2. Trimming took 0 bases from V and 5 from J; bases not matched to a gene: 2. Germline V lookup: CDR1 SGHRS, CDR2 YFSETQ. The CDR3 runs to 14 residues. The CDR3 DNA reads as TGCGCCAGCAGCTTGGCGGGAGGGGTAGATACGCAGTATTTT. This sequence encodes CASSLAGGVDTQYF.

With regard to this clone: Other nucleotide sequences from this sample produce the same CDR3. V and J are TRBV5-1 and TRBJ2-5; a possible D gene is TRBD1 (5 bases). Trimming took 3 bases from V and 0 from J, leaving 9 bases between them. Per the germline V gene, CDR1 is SGHRS and CDR2 is YFSETQ. The CDR3 totals 14 residues. CDR3 sequence: CASSSGQNQETQYF. CDR3 in DNA: TGCGCCAGCAGCTCAGGACAAAACCAAGAGACCCAGTACTTC. Full variable domain (rest looked up from reference TRBV5-1 and TRBJ2-5): KAGVTQTPRYLIKTRGQQVTLSCSPISGHRSVSWYQQTPGQGLQFLFEYFSETQRNKGNFPGRFSGRQFSNSRSEMNVSTLELGDSALYLCASSSGQNQETQYFGPGTRLLVL.

The CDR3 is CASSLYRDYGTSGTTRTGELFF. In DNA, the CDR3 is TGCGCCAGCAGCTTGTATCGGGATTATGGGACTAGCGGGACTACGCGGACCGGGGAGCTGTTTTTT. The chain employs TRBV5-1 and TRBJ2-2, with 13 nucleotides matching TRBD2. CDR1 and CDR2 from the germline V gene are SGHRS and YFSETQ. V was clipped by 1 base and J by 5 bases; unmatched bases: 20. There are 22 residues in the CDR3.